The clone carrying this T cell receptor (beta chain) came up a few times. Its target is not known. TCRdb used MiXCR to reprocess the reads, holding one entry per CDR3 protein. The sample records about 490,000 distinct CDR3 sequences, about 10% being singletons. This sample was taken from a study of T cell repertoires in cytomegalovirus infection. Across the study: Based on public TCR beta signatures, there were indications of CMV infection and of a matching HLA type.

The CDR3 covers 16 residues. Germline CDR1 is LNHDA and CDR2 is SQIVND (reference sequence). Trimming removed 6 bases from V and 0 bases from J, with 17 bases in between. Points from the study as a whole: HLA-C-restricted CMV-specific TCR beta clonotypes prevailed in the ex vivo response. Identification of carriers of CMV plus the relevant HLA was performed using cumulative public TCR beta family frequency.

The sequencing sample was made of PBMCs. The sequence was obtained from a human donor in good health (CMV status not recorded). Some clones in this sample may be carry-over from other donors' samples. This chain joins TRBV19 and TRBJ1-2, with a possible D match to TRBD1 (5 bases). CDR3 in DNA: TGTGCCAGTAGATCGACCCAGGGAGGGCCTAACTATGGCTACACCTTC. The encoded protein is CASRSTQGGPNYGYTF.